These 3 T cell receptor beta chains were sequenced from one sample in a study of tumor-infiltrating lymphocytes in primary liver carcinoma. Investigators took RNA and DNA out together from roughly 21-30 mg of unsorted bulk tissue. The researchers produced TCR beta cDNA from around 0.5 ug total RNA with a constant-region primer. Generation of the TCR beta libraries relied on three nested multiplex PCR rounds using slightly modified ARM-PCR. Investigators reported that the first two PCR rounds, at around 10 cycles each, used TRBV1-TRBV30 forward primers with a C-beta reverse primer. TCRdb used MiXCR to reprocess the multiplex PCR reads, holding one entry per CDR3 protein. The sample has 150,000 to 200,000 distinct CDR3 sequences; approximately 86% are singletons. Sample: tumor tissue from primary liver carcinoma. The receptors come from a man between 35 and 55 years old with primary liver carcinoma and hepatitis B virus infection.

This chain uses TRBV5-5 with TRBJ1-5; 7 nucleotides agree with TRBD1. Germline V lookup: CDR1 SGHKS, CDR2 YYEKEE (reference sequence). This CDR3 has 16 residues. V trimming: 9 bases; J trimming: 4 bases; junction bases outside the gene matches: 16. CDR3 sequence reads: CAIRSGQTIINQPQHF. The CDR3 nucleotides are TGTGCCATCAGGTCGGGACAGACGATTATTAATCAGCCCCAGCATTTT.

On this clonotype itself: Relative to the germline gene, one junction end is altered; a read error may explain this. The J gene is TRBJ1-1, the V gene TRBV4-1; D is ambiguous. This CDR3 spans 14 amino acids. The V gene's germline CDR1 is MGHRA and CDR2 YSYEKL. The CDR3 here is CTSSQDPRAGEAFF. DNA for the CDR3: TGCACCAGCAGCCAAGACCCGCGGGCGGGTGAAGCATTCTTT.

This chain joins TRBV6-5 and TRBJ2-3; TRBD1 agrees at 8 bases. This CDR3 contains 17 residues. J was trimmed by 5 bases and V by 5 bases; bases with no gene match: 15. In germline, CDR1 is MNHEY, CDR2 SVGAGI. DNA of the CDR3: TGTGCCAGCAGTACCGAGACGCCGGGACAGGTGGGAGATACGCAGTATTTT. This sequence encodes CASSTETPGQVGDTQYF.